Listed below are T cell receptor beta chains from one sample, sequenced in a study of identical twins. In TCRdb, the 5' RACE reads were re-called with MiXCR into one record per CDR3 protein. Among more than 400,000 distinct CDR3 sequences listed, nearly 15% were seen once. This sample was also put to use in a study of yellow fever vaccine responses in identical twins.

Sequenced input: CD4+ T cells sorted from blood. Source of these receptors: a young woman in good health. CDR3s include the opening cysteine and the closing phenylalanine or tryptophan. The order of the fields is clone size, J gene, V gene, D gene, CDR3 DNA, CDR3 protein. D genes are given only for firm matches. Only part of the rows carry a size: once, few, many, or a class if the clone is expanded.

>NA|TRBJ2-5|TRBV6-5|TRBD2
TGTGCCAGCAGTTACTCTCCGACTAGCGGACAAGAGACCCAGTACTTC
CASSYSPTSGQETQYF
>many|TRBJ2-5|TRBV13|TRBD2
TGTGCCAGCAGCTTGCGGGGGATCCAAGAGACCCAGTACTTC
CASSLRGIQETQYF
>NA|TRBJ2-1|TRBV3-1|NA
TGTGCCAGCAGCCAAGATGGGCAGGGGTACAATGAGCAGTTCTTC
CASSQDGQGYNEQFF
>NA|TRBJ2-5|TRBV20-1|NA
TGCAGTGCTAGGATTGGGGCAGACATTATCGAGACCCAGTACTTC
CSARIGADIIETQYF
>many|TRBJ2-2|TRBV12-3/TRBV12-4|TRBD2
TGTGCCAGCAGTTTGCGGGGGGGCCCCACCGGGGAGCTGTTTTTT
CASSLRGGPTGELFF
>few|TRBJ2-1|TRBV14|TRBD2
TGTGCCAGCAGCCAAGGACTAGCGGAGGGTAATGAGCAGTTCTTC
CASSQGLAEGNEQFF
>NA|TRBJ2-2|TRBV12-3/TRBV12-4|TRBD2
TGTGCCAGCAGACTCCTTAGCGGGAGGGCCGATGGAGCGAACACCGGGGAGCTGTTTTTT
CASRLLSGRADGANTGELFF
>NA|TRBJ2-2|TRBV20-1|TRBD2
TGCAGTGCTCTTCCCGGGACTAGCCACATCTTGACCGGGGAGCTGTTTTTT
CSALPGTSHILTGELFF
>few|TRBJ2-1|TRBV2|TRBD2
TGTGCCAGTGGGGCCAGCGGGAGGGCCGTTGAGCAGTTCTTC
CASGASGRAVEQFF
>NA|TRBJ2-1|TRBV15|TRBD2
TGTGCCACCAGCAGAGATTACTTAAGCGGGACTTCCTACAATGAGCAGTTCTTC
CATSRDYLSGTSYNEQFF
>NA|TRBJ2-7|TRBV7-3|NA
TGTGCCAGCAGCTTAAATTCAGGCTACGAGCAGTACTTC
CASSLNSGYEQYF
>many|TRBJ1-1|TRBV6-2/TRBV6-3|TRBD1
TGTGCCAGCAGTTTCGACAGGGTGAACACTGAAGCTTTCTTT
CASSFDRVNTEAFF
>NA|TRBJ1-1|TRBV20-1|NA
TGCAGTGCCCCTGGGCCCATGAACACTGAAGCTTTCTTT
CSAPGPMNTEAFF
>NA|TRBJ1-2|TRBV5-1|NA
TGCGCCAGCAGCCCCGACAGGTACGATGGCTACACCTTC
CASSPDRYDGYTF
>few|TRBJ2-2|TRBV7-2|NA
TGTGCCAGCAGCTTAGTAGGCCCCGGGGAGCTGTTTTTT
CASSLVGPGELFF
>few|TRBJ2-3|TRBV12-3/TRBV12-4|NA
TGTGCCAGCAGTACGTGGACAGATACGCAGTATTTT
CASSTWTDTQYF
>NA|TRBJ2-5|TRBV9|TRBD2
TGTGCCAGCAGCGTAGGGGTAAGCGGGAGGTCCGAGACCCAGTACTTC
CASSVGVSGRSETQYF
>NA|TRBJ2-7|TRBV5-1|TRBD1
TGCGCCAGCAGCCGAACAGGGGGAAACGGGGCCTACGAGCAGTACTTC
CASSRTGGNGAYEQYF
>NA|TRBJ2-1|TRBV20-1|TRBD2
TGCAGTGCTAGAGATCGGGGGGAGGGGTTGGATGAGCAGTTCTTC
CSARDRGEGLDEQFF
>NA|TRBJ2-1|TRBV4-1|TRBD1
TGCGCCAGCAGCCAAACCGACAGGGGGGTCTACAATGAGCAGTTCTTC
CASSQTDRGVYNEQFF
>few|TRBJ1-2|TRBV12-3/TRBV12-4|NA
TGTGCCAGCAGTTTAAAGGGGCTAGCGGGAGGCTTAAACTATGGCTACACCTTC
CASSLKGLAGGLNYGYTF
>NA|TRBJ2-1|TRBV11-2|NA
TGTGCCAGCAGCTTAGATCTTCCCAGTCATGAGCAGTTCTTC
CASSLDLPSHEQFF
>NA|TRBJ1-6|TRBV7-8|NA
TGTGCCAGCAGCGCCGCACAGGAGACGGTATCACCCCTCCACTTT
CASSAAQETVSPLHF
>few|TRBJ2-3|TRBV7-2|TRBD2
TGTGCCAGCAGCACCAAAGCGGGGGACTCAAGAGTGCAGTATTTT
CASSTKAGDSRVQYF
>NA|TRBJ2-3|TRBV10-3|NA
TGTGCCATCAGTCAGGTCGGGGCAGATACGCAGTATTTT
CAISQVGADTQYF
>NA|TRBJ2-3|TRBV2|NA
TGTGCCAGCAGCCCAGGGGTTACGCAGTATTTT
CASSPGVTQYF
>NA|TRBJ2-5|TRBV18|TRBD1
TGTGCCAGCTCACCACTGCAGTCCTCGTGGGACAGGGGGGAGACCCAGTACTTC
CASSPLQSSWDRGETQYF
>few|TRBJ2-1|TRBV24-1|TRBD2
TGTGCCACCAGTGACCAACTAGCGAGAAGTAACAATGAGCAGTTCTTC
CATSDQLARSNNEQFF
>NA|TRBJ1-2|TRBV3-1|NA
TGTGCCAGCAGTCTAAACCACGAGTATGATGGCTACACCTTC
CASSLNHEYDGYTF
>NA|TRBJ2-7|TRBV28|TRBD2
TGTGCCAGCAGTTTAACGGGGCTAGCGGGCTCCTACGAGCAGTACTTC
CASSLTGLAGSYEQYF
>NA|TRBJ2-3|TRBV6-5|TRBD2
TGTGCCAGCAGTTACCAAGCGGGGGTAGGAGATACGCAGTATTTT
CASSYQAGVGDTQYF
>few|TRBJ1-1|TRBV3-1|TRBD1
TGTGCCAGCAGCCAATCTGTTGGGAGGGACAGGGGAGGCACTGAAGCTTTCTTT
CASSQSVGRDRGGTEAFF
>NA|TRBJ2-7|TRBV4-1|NA
TGCGCCAGCAGCCAAGACCGACAGCTCTACGAGCAGTACTTC
CASSQDRQLYEQYF
>NA|TRBJ2-7|TRBV15|NA
TGTGCCACCAGCAGAGATTACGGAGTCGGCTACGAGCAGTACTTC
CATSRDYGVGYEQYF
>NA|TRBJ2-7|TRBV28|TRBD2
TGTGCCAGCAGTTCGGGGGGTGGTTCCGAGCAGTACTTC
CASSSGGGSEQYF
>few|TRBJ2-1|TRBV20-1|TRBD1
TGCAGTGCTAGTGCCGGGACAGCATACAATGAGCAGTTCTTC
CSASAGTAYNEQFF
>NA|TRBJ2-6|TRBV15|NA
TGTGCCACCAGCAGAGCTAACACAAGATTCTCTGGGGCCAACGTCCTGACTTTC
CATSRANTRFSGANVLTF
>few|TRBJ2-2|TRBV7-8|NA
TGTGCCAGCACCATCCCAGTTTCGAACACCGGGGAGCTGTTTTTT
CASTIPVSNTGELFF
>NA|TRBJ2-3|TRBV10-3|TRBD1
TGTGCCATCAGTGAGTTAGACAGGGGAACAGATACGCAGTATTTT
CAISELDRGTDTQYF
>few|TRBJ2-5|TRBV3-1|NA
TGTGCCAGCAGCCAATCGCCGGTCCAAGAGACCCAGTACTTC
CASSQSPVQETQYF
>few|TRBJ2-3|TRBV7-8|NA
TGTGCCAGCGCGGGGCGAGCAGATACGCAGTATTTT
CASAGRADTQYF
>NA|TRBJ2-2|TRBV20-1|NA
TGCAGTGCTCGTCCCGGGACCATCACCGGGGAGCTGTTTTTT
CSARPGTITGELFF
>few|TRBJ1-1|TRBV20-1|NA
TGCAGTGCTAGGTCGGGACAAACCCAGGCAGCTTTCTTT
CSARSGQTQAAFF
>NA|TRBJ2-1|TRBV27|NA
TGTGCCAGCAGTGGGATCGGTAGTCCTTACAATGAGCAGTTCTTC
CASSGIGSPYNEQFF
>NA|TRBJ1-6|TRBV28|NA
TGTGCCAGCAGTCCCACGACCGGGAGGAAGAATTCACCCCTCCACTTT
CASSPTTGRKNSPLHF